This T cell receptor (beta chain) was obtained from a study of T cell responses to AZD1222 COVID-19 vaccine. The method was immunoSEQ multiplex PCR; TCRdb's version includes in-frame clones alone and lacks a portion of them. Counted here are approximately 100,000 clones, approximately 90% occurring once; the ten biggest clones make up 4% to 5%. Germline CDR1 reads LNHDA; CDR2 reads SQIVND (reference sequence). The J segment lost 5 bases and the V segment lost 4 bases, leaving 1 base of the junction unmatched. The length of the CDR3 is 14 residues. This receptor was taken from an adult in good health. V is TRBV19 and J is TRBJ2-3; 12 nucleotides align to TRBD1. The sample consisted of peripheral blood, taken on day 0 of AZD1222 vaccination. The CDR3 DNA follows: TGTGCCAGTAGTAGGGACAGGGGGCAAGATACGCAGTATTTT. The encoded protein is CASSRDRGQDTQYF.